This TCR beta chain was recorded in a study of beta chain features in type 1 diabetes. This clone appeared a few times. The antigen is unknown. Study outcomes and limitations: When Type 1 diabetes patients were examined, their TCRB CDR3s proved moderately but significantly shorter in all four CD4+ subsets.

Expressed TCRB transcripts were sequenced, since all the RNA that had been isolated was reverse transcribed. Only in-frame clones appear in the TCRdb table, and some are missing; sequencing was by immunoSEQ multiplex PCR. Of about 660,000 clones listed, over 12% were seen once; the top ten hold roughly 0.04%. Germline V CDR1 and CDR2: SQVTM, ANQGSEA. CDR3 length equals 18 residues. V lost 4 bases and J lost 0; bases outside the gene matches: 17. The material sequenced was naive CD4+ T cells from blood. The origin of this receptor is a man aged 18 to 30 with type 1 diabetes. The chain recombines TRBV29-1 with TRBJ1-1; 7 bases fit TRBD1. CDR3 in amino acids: CSVAVLGTVPRMNTEAFF. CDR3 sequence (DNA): TGCAGCGTTGCGGTCTTGGGGACAGTTCCTCGCATGAACACTGAAGCTTTCTTT. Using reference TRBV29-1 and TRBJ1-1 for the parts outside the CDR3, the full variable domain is SAVISQKPSRDICQRGTSLTIQCQVDSQVTMMFWYRQQPGQSLTLIATANQGSEATYESGFVIDKFPISRPNLTFSTLTVSNMSPEDSSIYLCSVAVLGTVPRMNTEAFFGQGTRLTVV.